This record concerns one T cell receptor (beta chain) sequence. Repertoires were generated with immunoSEQ multiplex PCR, while TCRdb's copy carries only in-frame clones and drops some. This sample has over 80,000 clones, with 70% to 90% found just once. During the collection period, no donor immune events like infections were recorded. This sample was taken from a study of identifying expanded T cells in peripheral blood. Per the germline V gene, CDR1 is SEHNR and CDR2 is FQNEAQ (reference sequence). The V end lost 10 bases, the J end lost 3 bases, and 16 bases lay between the germline ends. The CDR3 runs to 15 residues.

The sequenced sample consisted of blood. The V and J genes are TRBV7-9 and TRBJ1-6; D is unresolved. The sequence was obtained from a person aged 18 to 75 in good health. The CDR3 spells CATSDTGLYNSPLHF. In nucleotides, the CDR3 is TGTGCCACTAGTGATACGGGCCTCTATAATTCACCCCTCCACTTT.